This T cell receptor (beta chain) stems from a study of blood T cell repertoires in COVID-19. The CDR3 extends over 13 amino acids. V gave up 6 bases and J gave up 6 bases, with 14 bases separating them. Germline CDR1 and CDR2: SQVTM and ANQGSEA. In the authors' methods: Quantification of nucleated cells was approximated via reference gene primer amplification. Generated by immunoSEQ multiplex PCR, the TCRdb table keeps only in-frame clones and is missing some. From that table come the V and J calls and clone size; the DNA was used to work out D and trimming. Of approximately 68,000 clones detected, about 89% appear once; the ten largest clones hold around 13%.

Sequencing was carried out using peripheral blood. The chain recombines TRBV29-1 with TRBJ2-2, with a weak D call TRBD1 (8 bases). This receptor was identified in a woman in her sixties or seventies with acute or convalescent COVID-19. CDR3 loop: CSVGTGGAGELFF. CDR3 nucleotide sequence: TGCAGCGTGGGAACAGGGGGGGCCGGGGAGCTGTTTTTT.